Listed below are T cell receptor beta chains from one sample, sequenced in a study of T cell responses to AZD1222 COVID-19 vaccine. Some clones are missing from TCRdb's copy, which holds only in-frame ones; the method was immunoSEQ multiplex PCR. The table lists about 150,000 clones, about 88% of them singletons, with about 19% in the top ten. The sequenced sample was peripheral blood, obtained on day 0 of AZD1222 vaccination. The receptors were sampled from an adult in good health. CDR3s include the opening cysteine and the closing phenylalanine or tryptophan. The D gene is left open where the match is weak. Some rows mark clone size as missing; the rest say once, few, many or name a class of expanded clone.

clone_size: -; d_call: -; v_call: TRBV15; j_call: TRBJ1-5; cdr3_aa: CATSSGLSNREPQHF; cdr3_nt: TGTGCCACCAGCTCAGGGTTGTCTAATAGGGAGCCCCAGCATTTT
clone_size: -; d_call: -; v_call: TRBV6-5; j_call: TRBJ1-2; cdr3_aa: CASSYSTVSNYGYTF; cdr3_nt: TGTGCCAGCAGTTACTCGACGGTGTCTAACTATGGCTACACCTTC
clone_size: -; d_call: -; v_call: TRBV14; j_call: TRBJ1-1; cdr3_aa: CASSRVATEAFF; cdr3_nt: TGTGCCAGCAGCCGAGTAGCTACTGAAGCTTTCTTT
clone_size: -; d_call: -; v_call: TRBV7-8; j_call: TRBJ2-3; cdr3_aa: CASSFRTFHTDTQYF; cdr3_nt: TGTGCCAGCAGCTTTCGGACTTTCCACACAGATACGCAGTATTTT
clone_size: -; d_call: -; v_call: TRBV7-2; j_call: TRBJ2-2; cdr3_aa: CASSFAGPQNTGELFF; cdr3_nt: TGTGCCAGCAGCTTTGCCGGGCCTCAGAACACCGGGGAGCTGTTTTTT
clone_size: few; d_call: -; v_call: TRBV10-1; j_call: TRBJ2-1; cdr3_aa: CASSESQADEQFF; cdr3_nt: TGCGCCAGCAGTGAGTCTCAAGCGGATGAGCAGTTCTTC
clone_size: -; d_call: -; v_call: TRBV28; j_call: TRBJ2-7; cdr3_aa: CASSLPNSYEQYF; cdr3_nt: TGTGCCAGCAGTTTGCCCAATTCCTACGAGCAGTACTTC
clone_size: -; d_call: -; v_call: TRBV18; j_call: TRBJ2-1; cdr3_aa: CASSPKKNTPGEQFF; cdr3_nt: TGTGCCAGCTCACCGAAAAAAAACACCCCCGGTGAGCAGTTCTTC
clone_size: once; d_call: -; v_call: TRBV3-1/TRBV3-2; j_call: TRBJ1-6; cdr3_aa: CASSQDTTHRVGPNSPLHF; cdr3_nt: TGTGCCAGCAGCCAAGACACGACTCATCGGGTAGGGCCTAATTCACCCCTCCACTTT
clone_size: once; d_call: -; v_call: TRBV28; j_call: TRBJ2-5; cdr3_aa: CASRSPGRLQETQYF; cdr3_nt: TGTGCCAGCAGATCACCGGGACGGCTACAAGAGACCCAGTACTTC
clone_size: -; d_call: -; v_call: TRBV27; j_call: TRBJ2-7; cdr3_aa: CASRIRQSSFYEQYF; cdr3_nt: TGTGCCAGCAGGATCCGACAGTCCTCTTTCTACGAGCAGTACTTC
clone_size: -; d_call: TRBD2; v_call: TRBV5-8; j_call: TRBJ2-1; cdr3_aa: CASRPGTSASYNEQFF; cdr3_nt: TGTGCCAGCAGACCCGGGACTAGCGCCTCCTACAATGAGCAGTTCTTC
clone_size: -; d_call: -; v_call: TRBV6-5; j_call: TRBJ1-2; cdr3_aa: CASREDLSHGYTF; cdr3_nt: TGTGCCAGCCGCGAGGATCTCTCCCATGGCTACACCTTC
clone_size: -; d_call: TRBD2; v_call: TRBV13; j_call: TRBJ2-1; cdr3_aa: CASSASGRALRNEQFF; cdr3_nt: TGTGCCAGCAGCGCTTCAGGGAGGGCGCTGAGGAATGAGCAGTTCTTC
clone_size: -; d_call: -; v_call: TRBV5-4; j_call: TRBJ1-1; cdr3_aa: CASAGKNTEAFF; cdr3_nt: TGTGCCAGCGCCGGAAAGAACACTGAAGCTTTCTTT
clone_size: -; d_call: -; v_call: TRBV15; j_call: TRBJ1-1; cdr3_aa: CATSREQGGAQQAFF; cdr3_nt: TGTGCCACCAGCAGAGAGCAGGGTGGGGCACAACAAGCTTTCTTT
clone_size: -; d_call: TRBD1; v_call: TRBV28; j_call: TRBJ1-2; cdr3_aa: CASSLIQGKGYTF; cdr3_nt: TGTGCCAGCAGTCTAATACAGGGGAAGGGCTACACCTTC
clone_size: -; d_call: -; v_call: TRBV6-6; j_call: TRBJ2-2; cdr3_aa: CASRSSRTNTGELFF; cdr3_nt: TGTGCCAGCAGATCTAGCAGAACGAACACCGGGGAGCTGTTTTTT
clone_size: -; d_call: -; v_call: TRBV7-8; j_call: TRBJ2-7; cdr3_aa: CASSRGQTSSYEQYF; cdr3_nt: TGTGCCAGCAGCCGGGGACAAACGAGCTCCTACGAGCAGTACTTC